This entry lists 21 T cell receptor beta chains sequenced from one sample in a study of blood T cell repertoires in COVID-19. Some clones are missing from TCRdb's copy, which holds only in-frame ones; the method was immunoSEQ multiplex PCR. The profile covers about 480,000 clones, with 85% to 90% appearing a single time and around 1.9% taken by the ten largest. Sequenced sample: PBMCs or T cells enriched from blood (not recorded which). These receptor sequences come from a woman aged 40-49 years who had recovered from COVID-19.

This sequence joins TRBV5-6 and TRBJ2-3, with 10 bases fitting TRBD2. CDR3 length: 18 amino acids. Germline-derived CDR1 and CDR2 are SGHDT and YYEEEE. V shed 1 base and J 3 bases; nucleotides not matched to a gene: 11. This chain's CDR3 is CASSLKRSSGSGTDTQYF. CDR3 in DNA: TGTGCCAGCAGCTTGAAGAGGTCTAGCGGGAGTGGGACAGATACGCAGTATTTT.

The J gene is TRBJ1-2, the V gene TRBV27; TRBD1 is a possible D gene (6 bases). CDR3 length: 16 residues. Between the trimmed V and J ends, which lost 5 bases and 0 bases, there was a span of 16 bases. Germline CDR1 reads MNHEY; CDR2 reads SMNVEV (reference sequence). In nucleotides, the CDR3 is TGTGCCAGCAGTAAAGGACAGCAGATGACTAACTATGGCTACACCTTC. Translated, it gives CASSKGQQMTNYGYTF.

This CDR3 is CASSLPTGNYGYTF. The DNA for the CDR3 is TGTGCCAGCAGTCTCCCTACAGGGAACTATGGCTACACCTTC. The chain couples TRBV6-6 to TRBJ1-2, with D perhaps TRBD1 (6 bases). Germline V lookup: CDR1 MNHNY, CDR2 SVGAGI (reference sequence). The CDR3 loop spans 14 amino acids. Trimming left V 5 bases short and J 2 bases short, with 12 bases between.

The V call is TRBV7-8, the J call TRBJ1-2, with a tentative D call TRBD1 (5 bases). Deletions cut 3 bases from V and 1 base from J, with 12 bases between. Germline CDR1 SGHVS, CDR2 FQNEAQ. This CDR3 contains 15 residues. The CDR3, as DNA: TGTGCCAGCAGCTTTAGACAGCCTAATAACTATGGCTACACCTTC. Translated, it gives CASSFRQPNNYGYTF.

This clone was counted once. The chain joins TRBV9 to TRBJ1-6, with D perhaps matching TRBD1 (6 bases). Deletions cut 4 bases from V and 6 bases from J, with 14 bases between. CDR1 and CDR2 from the germline V gene are SGDLS and YYNGEE. This CDR3 comprises 15 residues. CDR3 amino acids: CASSSRGGGNSPLHF. The CDR3 nucleotides read TGTGCCAGCAGCTCTCGGGGAGGGGGTAATTCACCCCTCCACTTT.

The V gene is TRBV7-2, the J gene TRBJ2-1, with D unclear. The germline CDR1 and CDR2 sequences are SGHTA and FQGNSA. CDR3 length: 16 residues. V lost 1 base and J lost 0, with 10 bases in between. The DNA of the CDR3 is TGTGCCAGCAGCTTAGTAAGCGAAAGCTCCTACAATGAGCAGTTCTTC. Protein sequence: CASSLVSESSYNEQFF.

The chain carries TRBV29-1 and TRBJ2-1, with 9 positions matching TRBD2. V was clipped by 5 bases and J by 10 bases; unmatched bases: 3. Per the germline V gene, CDR1 is SQVTM and CDR2 is ANQGSEA. The CDR3 covers 11 residues. CDR3 in amino acids: CSVLAGGEQFF. The CDR3 DNA reads as TGCAGCGTTCTTGCGGGAGGGGAGCAGTTCTTC.

The chain combines TRBV25-1 with TRBJ2-2, with D perhaps matching TRBD2 (5 bases). Germline values: CDR1 MGHDK, CDR2 SYGVNS. The CDR3 spans 14 residues. Trimming left V 4 bases short and J 2 bases short, with 8 bases between. CDR3 region: CASSGRTNTGELFF. For the CDR3, the DNA is TGTGCCAGCAGTGGAAGGACTAACACCGGGGAGCTGTTTTTT.

V and J are TRBV15 and TRBJ1-6; 8 nucleotides align to TRBD1. Trimming at V came to 3 bases and at J to 10 bases, leaving 5 bases not matched to a gene. Germline CDR1 LNHNV, CDR2 YYDKDF (reference sequence). This CDR3 has 14 residues. The CDR3 sequence: CATSRKQGESPLHF. The CDR3 nucleotides read TGTGCCACCAGCAGGAAACAGGGGGAGTCACCCCTCCACTTT.

This rearrangement joins TRBV6-5 to TRBJ1-3; D ambiguous. Trimming stripped 6 bases from V and 0 bases from J, with 9 bases between. CDR3 size: 14 residues. Germline lookup yields CDR1 MNHEY and CDR2 SVGAGI. The chain's CDR3 is CASSYMSSGNTIYF. The CDR3 bases are TGTGCCAGCAGCTACATGAGCTCTGGAAACACCATATATTTT.

J is TRBJ1-4 and V is TRBV3-1 (or the pseudogene TRBV3-2), with D possibly being TRBD1 (5 bases). The length of the CDR3 is 17 residues. V was pared by 3 bases and J by 6 bases, with 20 bases between. The V gene's germline CDR1 is LGHDT and CDR2 YNNKEL (reference sequence). The CDR3 DNA is TGTGCCAGCAGCCACCTCCTCGGGGGGGGGATGTATGAAAAACTGTTTTTT. Residues: CASSHLLGGGMYEKLFF.

The J gene is TRBJ2-6, the V gene TRBV18, with D perhaps matching TRBD2 (5 bases). CDR3 length equals 20 residues. The ends were cut back, 1 base at V and 0 bases at J, with 19 bases in the middle. Germline CDR1 reads KGHSH; CDR2 reads LQKENI. Written as DNA, the CDR3 is TGTGCCAGCTCACCACTCTTCTCGGAGGCGATGCCCTCTGGGGCCAACGTCCTGACTTTC. It specifies CASSPLFSEAMPSGANVLTF.

The CDR3 nucleotides read TGTGCCACCAGCAGGGACCCTGGGACACACCAAGAGACCCAGTACTTC. Amino acids: CATSRDPGTHQETQYF. The chain joins TRBV15 to TRBJ2-5; D may be TRBD1 (6 bases). The germline V gene has CDR1 LNHNV and CDR2 YYDKDF (reference sequence). CDR3 length: 16 residues. Trimming shortened V by 3 bases and J by 0 bases, and 14 bases separated the two germline ends.

The J gene is TRBJ2-1, the V gene TRBV5-1, with TRBD1 matching 10 bases. Germline values: CDR1 SGHRS, CDR2 YFSETQ. The V and J ends lost 3 bases and 8 bases, in that order; junction bases with no gene match: 8. The CDR3 is made up of 15 amino acids. CDR3 protein: CASSYVGQGSYEQFF. The CDR3 nucleotides are TGCGCCAGCAGCTACGTGGGACAGGGGAGCTATGAGCAGTTCTTC.

The V call is TRBV27, the J call TRBJ1-1; D is unresolved. This CDR3 is 14 amino acids long. Germline V lookup: CDR1 MNHEY, CDR2 SMNVEV (reference sequence). The ends were cut back, 2 bases at V and 1 base at J, with 8 bases in the middle. CDR3 amino acids: CASSLNGENTEAFF. CDR3 DNA: TGTGCCAGCAGTTTAAATGGAGAGAACACTGAAGCTTTCTTT.

The chain has TRBV12-3 or TRBV12-4 and TRBJ2-1, with 13 bases aligning to TRBD2. The CDR3 is 12 residues long. V shed 6 bases, J shed 15 bases, and the junction held 5 bases outside the gene matches. CDR3 bases: TGTGCCAGCAGCTACGGACTAGCGGGAGTGTTCTTC. It codes for CASSYGLAGVFF.

This chain links TRBV7-2 with TRBJ2-1, with TRBD2 matching over 7 bases. Trimming cost V 2 bases and J 0 bases; bases outside gene matches: 4. Germline CDR1 and CDR2: SGHTA and FQGNSA. The length of the CDR3 is 16 residues. CDR3 DNA: TGTGCCAGCAGCTTAATGGGCGGGAGCTCCTACAATGAGCAGTTCTTC. It is translated as CASSLMGGSSYNEQFF.

The gene calls are TRBV6-5 and TRBJ2-1, with D possibly TRBD2 on 6 matching bases. This CDR3 has 12 residues. Per germline, CDR1 MNHEY and CDR2 SVGAGI. V dropped 6 bases and J dropped 10 bases, with 13 bases sitting between them. In DNA form, the CDR3 reads TGTGCCAGCAGAAGGTGGGGGGTCGAGCAGTTCTTC. It encodes CASRRWGVEQFF.

The V and J genes are TRBV4-3 and TRBJ2-5, with D hard to call. CDR3 length equals 13 residues. Between the trimmed V and J ends, which lost 1 base and 5 bases, there was a span of 8 bases. CDR1 LGHNA and CDR2 YSLEER come from the germline V gene. The CDR3 bases are TGCGCCAGCAGCCAAGGCGTCGGGGAGACCCAGTACTTC. Translated, it gives CASSQGVGETQYF.

The V and J genes are TRBV5-4 and TRBJ2-7; unclear D gene. The CDR3 extends over 13 amino acids. Germline CDR1 reads SGHNT; CDR2 reads YYREEE (reference sequence). Trimming shortened V by 2 bases and J by 0 bases, and 6 bases separated the two germline ends. DNA of the CDR3: TGTGCCAGCAGCTTAGCGTACTCCTACGAGCAGTACTTC. The encoded protein is CASSLAYSYEQYF.

The J gene is TRBJ2-3, the V gene TRBV5-1, with TRBD2 as a possible D gene (6 bases). The CDR3 covers 14 residues. Germline CDR1 is SGHRS and CDR2 is YFSETQ. The germline V and J ends were trimmed by 7 bases and 1 base, with 13 bases remaining between them. CDR3 region: CASLLGGGTDTQYF. The CDR3 bases are TGCGCCAGCCTCCTTGGCGGGGGCACAGATACGCAGTATTTT.